These T cell receptor beta chains were read from a single sample in a study of T-cell memory formation after mild COVID-19. A single record per CDR3 protein comes from TCRdb applying MiXCR to the 5' RACE reads. Of about 390,000 distinct CDR3 sequences listed, 15% to 20% are singletons. Sequenced: PBMCs or a T cell subset sorted from them (not recorded which). These receptors originate from a man between 18 and 29 years old who had mild COVID-19 (a few samples of this study predate the infection). Cell type and time point are not known. Both conserved end residues are part of each CDR3. The D gene is left open where the match is weak. Expanded clones get a size class; other rows say once, few or many, or leave the size out.

TRBJ2-2,TRBD1,few,TRBV11-2,15,CASQMTGGYTGELFF,TGTGCCAGCCAGATGACAGGGGGGTACACCGGGGAGCTGTTTTTT
TRBJ1-2,TRBD1,few,TRBV10-3,16,CAISESRQGRQDGYTF,TGTGCCATCAGTGAGTCGAGACAGGGGCGGCAGGATGGCTACACCTTC
TRBJ2-3,-,-,TRBV2,15,CASSEAGGPGGTQYF,TGTGCCAGCAGTGAAGCCGGGGGCCCCGGCGGTACGCAGTATTTT
TRBJ2-1,TRBD2,-,TRBV20-1,18,CSARAGLHTPALMKEQFF,TGCAGTGCTAGAGCGGGACTACACACTCCCGCACTAATGAAAGAGCAGTTCTTC
TRBJ2-5,-,few,TRBV7-2,14,CASSGRYRGETQYF,TGTGCCAGCAGCGGACGATACCGAGGGGAGACCCAGTACTTC
TRBJ2-5,-,few,TRBV5-6,13,CASGSPFGETQYF,TGTGCCAGCGGGAGTCCGTTTGGGGAGACCCAGTACTTC
TRBJ1-2,TRBD1,few,TRBV7-9,15,CASSRGTGGDYGYTF,TGTGCCAGCAGCCGCGGGACAGGAGGTGACTATGGCTACACCTTC
TRBJ2-5,-,many,TRBV24-1,15,CATSDLQGAEETQYF,TGTGCCACCAGTGATTTACAAGGTGCCGAAGAGACCCAGTACTTC
TRBJ2-3,TRBD2,few,TRBV6-4,14,CASSGGGPTDTQYF,TGTGCCAGCAGTGGCGGGGGGCCCACAGATACGCAGTATTTT
TRBJ1-5,TRBD1,few,TRBV6-2/TRBV6-3,15,CASSGGQLSNQPQHF,TGTGCCAGCAGTGGGGGACAGCTTAGCAATCAGCCCCAGCATTTT
TRBJ1-1,-,many,TRBV2,12,CARTTPSTEAFF,TGTGCCAGGACAACCCCGTCCACTGAAGCTTTCTTT
TRBJ2-2,-,-,TRBV11-2,15,CASSLNWRNTGELFF,TGTGCCAGCAGCTTAAATTGGCGGAACACCGGGGAGCTGTTTTTT
TRBJ2-3,-,few,TRBV19,16,CASSIDRGPFTDTQYF,TGTGCCAGTAGTATAGATCGCGGGCCCTTCACAGATACGCAGTATTTT
TRBJ2-2,-,-,TRBV10-3,12,CAIERLSGELFF,TGTGCCATTGAACGTCTTTCCGGGGAGCTGTTTTTT
TRBJ1-2,-,-,TRBV12-3/TRBV12-4,15,CASSFQTLGGYGYTF,TGTGCCAGCAGTTTCCAAACCCTGGGTGGGTATGGCTACACCTTC
TRBJ2-1,TRBD2,few,TRBV12-3/TRBV12-4,15,CASSGGGAGGNEQFF,TGTGCCAGCAGTGGGGGAGGGGCCGGGGGGAATGAGCAGTTCTTC
TRBJ2-7,TRBD1,few,TRBV7-8,17,CASSSSRQGTLAMEQYF,TGTGCCAGCAGCTCAAGCCGACAGGGCACCCTCGCTATGGAGCAGTACTTC
TRBJ1-2,-,-,TRBV11-2,15,CASSSNRDSLYGYTF,TGTGCCAGCAGCTCGAACAGGGATTCCCTCTATGGCTACACCTTC
TRBJ2-5,-,-,TRBV4-3,14,CASSQEYDGETQYF,TGCGCCAGCAGCCAAGAATACGACGGGGAGACCCAGTACTTC
TRBJ2-2,-,many,TRBV5-1,15,CASSLPGAGTGELFF,TGCGCCAGCAGCTTGCCCGGGGCGGGCACCGGGGAGCTGTTTTTT
TRBJ1-6,-,many,TRBV20-1,15,CSARDPRAGSSPLHF,TGCAGTGCTAGAGATCCAAGGGCAGGGAGTTCACCCCTCCACTTT
TRBJ2-2,-,-,TRBV5-1,13,CASGELLVGELFF,TGCGCCAGCGGGGAGCTTCTAGTCGGGGAGCTGTTTTTT
TRBJ2-2,-,-,TRBV28,17,CASIEAVGHWNTGELFF,TGTGCCAGCATCGAGGCTGTGGGACACTGGAACACCGGGGAGCTGTTTTTT
TRBJ2-1,TRBD1,-,TRBV20-1,15,CSARGGQGVYNEQFF,TGCAGTGCTAGAGGGGGACAGGGGGTCTACAATGAGCAGTTCTTC
TRBJ1-5,-,-,TRBV28,14,CASSWGRWVAPQHF,TGTGCCAGCAGTTGGGGACGCTGGGTGGCGCCCCAGCATTTT
TRBJ1-2,TRBD1,-,TRBV7-9,13,CASRTAGTGVDTF,TGTGCCAGCAGAACCGCCGGGACAGGAGTTGACACCTTC
TRBJ1-2,-,few,TRBV11-2,14,CASSTPKRGPGYTF,TGTGCCAGCAGCACTCCAAAACGGGGGCCCGGCTACACCTTC
TRBJ2-3,TRBD2,-,TRBV24-1,14,CATRDGLVADTQYF,TGTGCCACCCGGGACGGACTAGTAGCAGATACGCAGTATTTT
TRBJ1-1,-,-,TRBV9,13,CASSVGVVDEAFF,TGTGCCAGCAGCGTAGGTGTAGTAGATGAAGCTTTCTTT
TRBJ2-3,-,-,TRBV10-3,17,CAISDLRQGGSTDTQYF,TGTGCCATCAGCGACTTACGACAGGGAGGAAGTACAGATACGCAGTATTTT
TRBJ2-7,TRBD2,-,TRBV7-2,17,CASSLGVSGGPRYEQYF,TGTGCCAGCAGCTTAGGGGTTAGCGGGGGGCCTAGGTACGAGCAGTACTTC
TRBJ2-1,TRBD1,-,TRBV11-3,14,CASSSTGQRNEQFF,TGTGCCAGCAGCTCAACGGGACAGCGCAATGAGCAGTTCTTC
TRBJ1-6,-,once,TRBV6-2/TRBV6-3,14,CASTQLGVSSPLHF,TGTGCCAGCACTCAACTGGGGGTTTCGTCACCCCTCCACTTT
TRBJ1-2,TRBD1,-,TRBV12-3/TRBV12-4,14,CASSLAGTEYGYTF,TGTGCCAGCAGTTTAGCAGGGACAGAGTATGGCTACACCTTC
TRBJ1-2,-,-,TRBV24-1,13,CATSEGGNYGYTF,TGTGCCACCAGTGAAGGGGGTAACTATGGCTACACCTTC
TRBJ1-3,TRBD1,few,TRBV7-9,15,CASSFRGLGGNTIYF,TGTGCCAGCAGCTTCAGGGGGCTCGGTGGAAACACCATATATTTT
TRBJ2-1,-,few,TRBV29-1,15,CSVDGIVSSYNEQFF,TGCAGTGTAGACGGTATCGTTAGCTCCTACAATGAGCAGTTCTTC
TRBJ1-4,-,few,TRBV12-3/TRBV12-4,14,CASSWSGASEKLFF,TGTGCCAGCAGTTGGTCCGGGGCTTCTGAAAAACTGTTTTTT
TRBJ2-7,-,-,TRBV5-1,12,CASSQDFYEQYF,TGCGCCAGCAGCCAGGACTTCTACGAGCAGTACTTC
TRBJ2-3,TRBD2,-,TRBV4-1,17,CASSQERTHRTSTTQYF,TGCGCCAGCAGCCAAGAAAGGACACATCGGACTAGCACGACGCAGTATTTT
TRBJ2-6,TRBD1,few,TRBV20-1,17,CSAGGRQGASGANVLTF,TGCAGTGCTGGAGGAAGACAGGGGGCAAGTGGGGCCAACGTCCTGACTTTC
TRBJ2-1,-,few,TRBV24-1,14,CATSDPQGSNEQFF,TGTGCCACCAGTGATCCACAGGGTAGCAATGAGCAGTTCTTC
TRBJ2-4,-,-,TRBV7-9,14,CASSLGPRLGDQLF,TGTGCCAGCAGCTTAGGCCCGAGACTGGGAGACCAACTATTC
TRBJ2-1,-,-,TRBV5-1,14,CASMERRADNEQFF,TGCGCCAGCATGGAAAGGCGGGCCGACAATGAGCAGTTCTTC
TRBJ2-3,TRBD2,-,TRBV7-6,16,CASSLLASGGSDTQYF,TGTGCCAGCAGCTTACTGGCGAGCGGGGGATCTGATACGCAGTATTTT
TRBJ2-3,-,-,TRBV4-3,15,CASSQDPSYTDTQYF,TGCGCCAGCAGCCAAGATCCATCTTACACAGATACGCAGTATTTT
TRBJ2-5,TRBD2,-,TRBV11-2,18,CASSTGTSGGRYQETQYF,TGTGCCAGCAGCACCGGGACTAGCGGGGGGAGGTACCAAGAGACCCAGTACTTC
TRBJ2-1,-,many,TRBV7-2,17,CASRDRGSRFSYNEQFF,TGTGCCAGCAGGGATCGGGGCAGTAGATTCTCCTACAATGAGCAGTTCTTC
TRBJ2-5,-,few,TRBV2,13,CATRATEQETQYF,TGTGCCACCCGGGCGACAGAACAAGAGACCCAGTACTTC
TRBJ2-2,-,-,TRBV6-2/TRBV6-3,13,CASSTGVAGELFF,TGTGCCAGTTCAACGGGGGTCGCCGGGGAGCTGTTTTTT
TRBJ1-1,-,few,TRBV7-2,16,CASSLAQPFMNTEAFF,TGTGCCAGCAGCTTGGCTCAGCCTTTTATGAACACTGAAGCTTTCTTT
TRBJ2-5,-,few,TRBV11-2,15,CASSLLGRESETQYF,TGTGCCAGCAGCTTACTCGGGCGGGAATCAGAGACCCAGTACTTC
TRBJ1-1,-,-,TRBV7-8,14,CASSLERVGTEAFF,TGTGCCAGCAGCTTAGAAAGGGTCGGCACTGAAGCTTTCTTT
TRBJ2-1,-,few,TRBV7-8,17,CASSEKGRGALYNEQFF,TGTGCCAGCAGCGAAAAAGGCCGGGGGGCCCTCTACAATGAGCAGTTCTTC
TRBJ2-5,TRBD2,few,TRBV6-2/TRBV6-3,14,CASSWSGGPRTQYF,TGTGCCAGCAGTTGGTCGGGGGGGCCGCGGACCCAGTACTTC
TRBJ2-7,-,few,TRBV12-3/TRBV12-4,13,CASSLGRVYEQYF,TGTGCCAGCAGTTTGGGCAGGGTCTACGAGCAGTACTTC
TRBJ2-3,-,few,TRBV7-6,15,CASSTRSTSTDTQYF,TGTGCCAGCTCTACTAGATCTACTAGCACAGATACGCAGTATTTT
TRBJ1-4,-,-,TRBV30,13,CAGIDGGREKLFF,TGTGCCGGGATAGACGGGGGAAGGGAAAAACTGTTTTTT
TRBJ2-5,TRBD2,-,TRBV4-3,22,CASSQDPRRTSGGKVGGETQYF,TGCGCCAGCAGCCAAGATCCTCGCCGGACTAGCGGGGGGAAAGTCGGAGGAGAGACCCAGTACTTC
TRBJ2-1,-,-,TRBV21-1,16,CASSRQDRGGMDEQFF,TGTGCCAGCAGCCGGCAGGACAGGGGAGGTATGGATGAGCAGTTCTTC